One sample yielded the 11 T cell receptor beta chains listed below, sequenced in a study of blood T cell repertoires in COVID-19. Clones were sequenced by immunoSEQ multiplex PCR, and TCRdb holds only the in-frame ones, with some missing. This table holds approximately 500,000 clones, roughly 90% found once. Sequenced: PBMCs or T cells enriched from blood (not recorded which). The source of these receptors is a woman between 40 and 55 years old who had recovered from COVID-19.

The CDR3 reads CASSQTRTKETQYF. The CDR3 nucleotides are TGTGCCAGCAGCCAAACAAGGACTAAAGAGACCCAGTACTTC. V usage is TRBV7-2 and J usage is TRBJ2-5, with a tentative D call TRBD2 (6 bases). Per the germline V gene, CDR1 is SGHTA and CDR2 is FQGNSA. The ends were cut back, 5 bases at V and 3 bases at J, with 13 bases in the middle. The CDR3 runs to 14 residues.

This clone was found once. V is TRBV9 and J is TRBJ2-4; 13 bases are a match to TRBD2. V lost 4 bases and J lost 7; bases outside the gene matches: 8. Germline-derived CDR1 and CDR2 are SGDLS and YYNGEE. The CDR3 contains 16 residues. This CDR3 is CASSPGLAGAVNIQYF. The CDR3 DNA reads TGTGCCAGCAGCCCAGGACTAGCGGGAGCTGTTAACATTCAGTACTTC.

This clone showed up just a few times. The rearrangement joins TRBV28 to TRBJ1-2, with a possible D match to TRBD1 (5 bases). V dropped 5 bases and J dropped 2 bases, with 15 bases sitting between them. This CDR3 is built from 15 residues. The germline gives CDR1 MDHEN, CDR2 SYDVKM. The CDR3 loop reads CASSPGGAGNYGYTF. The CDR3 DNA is TGTGCCAGCAGTCCGGGTGGGGCAGGAAACTATGGCTACACCTTC.

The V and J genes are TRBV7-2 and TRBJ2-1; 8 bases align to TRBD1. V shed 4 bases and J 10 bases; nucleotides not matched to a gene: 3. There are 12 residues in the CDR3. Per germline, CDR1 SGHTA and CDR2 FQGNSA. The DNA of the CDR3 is TGTGCCAGCAGCTGGGACAGGCGGGAGCAGTTCTTC. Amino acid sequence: CASSWDRREQFF.

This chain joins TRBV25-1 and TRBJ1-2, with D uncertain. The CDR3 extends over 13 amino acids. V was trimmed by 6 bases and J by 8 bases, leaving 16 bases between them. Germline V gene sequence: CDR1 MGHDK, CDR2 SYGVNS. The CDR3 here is CASRAPPGGGYTF. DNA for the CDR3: TGTGCCAGCAGGGCTCCACCAGGAGGGGGCTACACCTTC.

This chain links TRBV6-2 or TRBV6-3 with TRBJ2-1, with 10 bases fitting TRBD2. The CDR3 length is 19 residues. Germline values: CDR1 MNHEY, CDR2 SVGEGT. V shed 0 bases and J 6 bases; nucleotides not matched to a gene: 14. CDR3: CASSYSRLAGALRANEQFF. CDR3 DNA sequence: TGTGCCAGCAGTTACTCGAGGCTAGCGGGAGCTCTCAGGGCCAATGAGCAGTTCTTC.

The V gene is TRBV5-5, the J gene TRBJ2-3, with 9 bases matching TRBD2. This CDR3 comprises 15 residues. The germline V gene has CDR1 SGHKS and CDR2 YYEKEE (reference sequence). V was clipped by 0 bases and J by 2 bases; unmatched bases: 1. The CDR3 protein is CASSLGLAVTDTQYF. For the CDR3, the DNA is TGTGCCAGCAGCTTGGGACTAGCGGTCACAGATACGCAGTATTTT. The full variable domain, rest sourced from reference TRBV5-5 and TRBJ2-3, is DAGVTQSPTHLIKTRGQQVTLRCSPISGHKSVSWYQQVLGQGPQFIFQYYEKEERGRGNFPDRFSARQFPNYSSELNVNALLLGDSALYLCASSLGLAVTDTQYFGPGTRLTVL.

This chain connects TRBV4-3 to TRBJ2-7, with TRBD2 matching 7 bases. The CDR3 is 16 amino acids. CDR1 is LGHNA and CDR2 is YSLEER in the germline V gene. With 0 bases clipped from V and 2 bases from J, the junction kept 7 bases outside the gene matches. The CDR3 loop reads CASSQDISGLTYEQYF. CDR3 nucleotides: TGCGCCAGCAGCCAAGATATTAGCGGGCTTACCTACGAGCAGTACTTC.

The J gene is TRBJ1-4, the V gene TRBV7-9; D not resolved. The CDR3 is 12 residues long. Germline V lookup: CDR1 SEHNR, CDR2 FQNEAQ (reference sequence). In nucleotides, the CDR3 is TGTGCAACCGGAGGGCCAAATGAAAAACTGTTTTTT. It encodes CATGGPNEKLFF.

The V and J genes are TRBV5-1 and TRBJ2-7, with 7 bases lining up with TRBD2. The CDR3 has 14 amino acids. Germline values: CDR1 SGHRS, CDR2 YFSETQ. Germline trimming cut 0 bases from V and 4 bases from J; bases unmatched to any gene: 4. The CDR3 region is CASSLEWGGYEQYF. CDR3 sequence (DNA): TGCGCCAGCAGCTTGGAGTGGGGGGGGTACGAGCAGTACTTC.

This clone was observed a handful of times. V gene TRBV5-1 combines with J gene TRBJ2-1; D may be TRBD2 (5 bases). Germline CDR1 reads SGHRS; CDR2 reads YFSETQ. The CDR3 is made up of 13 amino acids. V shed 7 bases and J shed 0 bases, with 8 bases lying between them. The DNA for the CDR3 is TGCGCCAGCTGCCGGGACTCCTACAATGAGCAGTTCTTC. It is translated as CASCRDSYNEQFF.